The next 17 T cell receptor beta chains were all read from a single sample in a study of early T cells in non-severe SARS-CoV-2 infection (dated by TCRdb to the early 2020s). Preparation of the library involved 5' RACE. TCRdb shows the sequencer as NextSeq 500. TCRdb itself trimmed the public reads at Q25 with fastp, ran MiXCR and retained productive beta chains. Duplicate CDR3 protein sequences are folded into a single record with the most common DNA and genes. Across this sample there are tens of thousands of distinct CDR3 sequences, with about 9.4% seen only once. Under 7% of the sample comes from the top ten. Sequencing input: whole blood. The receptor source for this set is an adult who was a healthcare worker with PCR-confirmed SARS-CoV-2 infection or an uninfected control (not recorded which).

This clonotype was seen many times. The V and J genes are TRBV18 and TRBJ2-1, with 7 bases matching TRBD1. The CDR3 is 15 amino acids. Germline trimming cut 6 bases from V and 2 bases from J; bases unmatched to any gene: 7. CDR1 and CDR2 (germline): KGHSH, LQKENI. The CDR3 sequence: CASSNRGPPYNEQFF. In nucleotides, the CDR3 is TGTGCCAGCTCCAACAGGGGACCCCCCTACAATGAGCAGTTCTTC.

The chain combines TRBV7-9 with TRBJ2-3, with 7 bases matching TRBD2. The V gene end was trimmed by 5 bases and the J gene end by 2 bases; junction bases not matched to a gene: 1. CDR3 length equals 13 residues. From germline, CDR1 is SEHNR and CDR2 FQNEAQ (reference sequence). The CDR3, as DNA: TGTGCCAGCAGCCGGGACTACACAGATACGCAGTATTTT. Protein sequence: CASSRDYTDTQYF.

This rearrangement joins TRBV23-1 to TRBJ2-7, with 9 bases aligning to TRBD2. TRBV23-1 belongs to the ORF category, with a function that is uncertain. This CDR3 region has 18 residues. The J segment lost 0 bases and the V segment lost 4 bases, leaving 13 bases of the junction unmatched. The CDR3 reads CASSRTTGGGVPSYEQYF. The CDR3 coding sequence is TGCGCCAGCAGTCGTACAACCGGCGGGGGGGTGCCCTCCTACGAGCAGTACTTC.

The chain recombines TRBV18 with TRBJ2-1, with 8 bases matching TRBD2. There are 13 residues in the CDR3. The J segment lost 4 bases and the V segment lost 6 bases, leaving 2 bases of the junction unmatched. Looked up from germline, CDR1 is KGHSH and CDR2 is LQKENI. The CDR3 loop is CASSSGIYNEQFF. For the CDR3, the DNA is TGTGCCAGCTCTAGCGGGATTTACAATGAGCAGTTCTTC.

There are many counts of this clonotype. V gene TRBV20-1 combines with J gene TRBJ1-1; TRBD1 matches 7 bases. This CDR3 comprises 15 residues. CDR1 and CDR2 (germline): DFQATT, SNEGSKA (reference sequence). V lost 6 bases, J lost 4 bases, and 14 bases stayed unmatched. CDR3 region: CSAVPQGPLGTEAFF. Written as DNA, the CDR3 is TGCAGTGCCGTCCCACAGGGGCCCTTGGGCACTGAAGCTTTCTTT.

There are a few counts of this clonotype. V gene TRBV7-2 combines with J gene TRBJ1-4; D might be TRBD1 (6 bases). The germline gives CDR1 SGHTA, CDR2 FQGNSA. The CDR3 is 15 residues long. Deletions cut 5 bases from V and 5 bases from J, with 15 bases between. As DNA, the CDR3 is TGTGCCAGCAGCGGTCCCCAGGGGAGGAATGAAAAACTGTTTTTT. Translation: CASSGPQGRNEKLFF.

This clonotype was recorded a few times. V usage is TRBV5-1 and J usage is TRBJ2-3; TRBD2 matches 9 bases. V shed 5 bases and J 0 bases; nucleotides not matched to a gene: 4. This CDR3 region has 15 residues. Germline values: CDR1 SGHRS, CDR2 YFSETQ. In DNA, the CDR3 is TGCGCCAGCAGGGATCTAGCGGGGAGCACAGATACGCAGTATTTT. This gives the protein CASRDLAGSTDTQYF.

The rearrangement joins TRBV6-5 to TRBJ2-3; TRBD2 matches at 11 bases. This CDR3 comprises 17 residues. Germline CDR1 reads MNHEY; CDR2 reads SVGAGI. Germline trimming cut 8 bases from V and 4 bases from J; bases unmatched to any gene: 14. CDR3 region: CASHTGVAGGNADTQYF. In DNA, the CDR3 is TGTGCCAGCCATACAGGGGTAGCGGGAGGGAACGCAGATACGCAGTATTTT.

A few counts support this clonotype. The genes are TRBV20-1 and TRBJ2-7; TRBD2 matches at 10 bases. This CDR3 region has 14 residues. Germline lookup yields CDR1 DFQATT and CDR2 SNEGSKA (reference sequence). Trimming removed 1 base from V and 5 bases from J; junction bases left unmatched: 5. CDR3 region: CSARASGSKNEQYF. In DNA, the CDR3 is TGCAGTGCTAGAGCTAGCGGGAGTAAGAACGAGCAGTACTTC.

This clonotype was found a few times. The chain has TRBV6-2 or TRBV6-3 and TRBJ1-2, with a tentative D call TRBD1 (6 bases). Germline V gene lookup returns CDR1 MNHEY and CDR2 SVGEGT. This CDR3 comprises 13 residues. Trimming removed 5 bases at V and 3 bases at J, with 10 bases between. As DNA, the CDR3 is TGTGCCAGCAGTGAACAGGGACACTATGGCTACACCTTC. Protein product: CASSEQGHYGYTF.

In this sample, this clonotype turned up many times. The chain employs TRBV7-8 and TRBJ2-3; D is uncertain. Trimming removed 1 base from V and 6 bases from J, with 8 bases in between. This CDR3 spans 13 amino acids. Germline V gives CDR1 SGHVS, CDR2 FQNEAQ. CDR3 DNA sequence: TGTGCCAGCAGCTTAGTGGGCTATGATACGCAGTATTTT. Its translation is CASSLVGYDTQYF. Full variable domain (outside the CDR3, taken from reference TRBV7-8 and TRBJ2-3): GAGVSQSPRYKVAKRGQDVALRCDPISGHVSLFWYQQALGQGPEFLTYFQNEAQLDKSGLPSDRFFAERPEGSVSTLKIQRTQQEDSAVYLCASSLVGYDTQYFGPGTRLTVL.

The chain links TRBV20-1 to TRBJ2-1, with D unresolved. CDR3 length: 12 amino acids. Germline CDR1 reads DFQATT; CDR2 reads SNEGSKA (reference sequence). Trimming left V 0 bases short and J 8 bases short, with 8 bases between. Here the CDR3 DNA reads TGCAGTGCTAGAGATCAGAGCCATGAGCAGTTCTTC. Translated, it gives CSARDQSHEQFF.

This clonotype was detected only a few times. The CDR3 spells CASTDRGSGNEQFF. The CDR3 nucleotides are TGTGCCAGCACCGACAGGGGGTCCGGCAATGAGCAGTTCTTC. The rearrangement links TRBV11-1 to TRBJ2-1, with TRBD1 matching over 9 bases. From germline, CDR1 is SGHAT and CDR2 FQDESV (reference sequence). The ends lost 7 bases at V and 6 bases at J; junction bases unmatched: 7. The CDR3 is 14 residues long.

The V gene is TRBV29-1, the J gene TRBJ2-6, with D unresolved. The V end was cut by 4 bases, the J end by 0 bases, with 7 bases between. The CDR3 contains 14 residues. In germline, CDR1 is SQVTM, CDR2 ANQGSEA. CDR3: CSVAGDSGANVLTF. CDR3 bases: TGCAGCGTTGCAGGTGACTCTGGGGCCAACGTCCTGACTTTC.

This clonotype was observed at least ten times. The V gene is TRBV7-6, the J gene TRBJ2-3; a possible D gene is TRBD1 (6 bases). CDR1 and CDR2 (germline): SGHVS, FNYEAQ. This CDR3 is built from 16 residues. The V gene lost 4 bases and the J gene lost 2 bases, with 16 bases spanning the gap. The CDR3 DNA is TGTGCCAGCAGCTCCCGGCTAGGACAGACCACAGATACGCAGTATTTT. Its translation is CASSSRLGQTTDTQYF.

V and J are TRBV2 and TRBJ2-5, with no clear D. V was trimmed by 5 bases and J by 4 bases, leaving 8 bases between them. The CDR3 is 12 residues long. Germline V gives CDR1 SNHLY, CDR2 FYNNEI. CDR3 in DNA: TGTGCCAGCAGTCGAACCGGAGAGACCCAGTACTTC. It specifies CASSRTGETQYF.

CDR3 DNA: TGTGCCAGCAGTCTTTACAATCAGCCCCAGCATTTT. It encodes CASSLYNQPQHF. This chain uses TRBV2 with TRBJ1-5; no definite D call. In germline, CDR1 is SNHLY, CDR2 FYNNEI. The CDR3 length is 12 residues. V lost 5 bases, J lost 3 bases, and 5 bases lay in between.